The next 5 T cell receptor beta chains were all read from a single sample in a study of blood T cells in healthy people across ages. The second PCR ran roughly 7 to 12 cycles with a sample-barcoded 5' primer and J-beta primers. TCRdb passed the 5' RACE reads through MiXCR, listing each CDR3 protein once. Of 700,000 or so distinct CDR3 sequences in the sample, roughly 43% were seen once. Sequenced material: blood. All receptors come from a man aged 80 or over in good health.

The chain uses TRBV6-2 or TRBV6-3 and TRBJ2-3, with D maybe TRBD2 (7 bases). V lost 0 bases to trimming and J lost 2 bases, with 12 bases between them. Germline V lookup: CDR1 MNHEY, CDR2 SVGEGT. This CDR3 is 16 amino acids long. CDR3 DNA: TGTGCCAGCAGTTACTCGATAGGGGGGGTCACAGATACGCAGTATTTT. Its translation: CASSYSIGGVTDTQYF.

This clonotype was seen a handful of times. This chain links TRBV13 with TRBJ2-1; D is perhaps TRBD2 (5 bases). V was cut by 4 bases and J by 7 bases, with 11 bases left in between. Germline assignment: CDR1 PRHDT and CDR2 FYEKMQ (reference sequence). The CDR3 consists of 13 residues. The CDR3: CASSWRTGNEQFF. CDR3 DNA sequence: TGTGCCAGCAGCTGGAGAACGGGGAATGAGCAGTTCTTC.

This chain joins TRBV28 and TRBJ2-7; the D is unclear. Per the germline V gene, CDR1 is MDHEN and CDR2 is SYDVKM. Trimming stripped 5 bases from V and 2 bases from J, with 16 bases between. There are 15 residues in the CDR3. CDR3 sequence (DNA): TGTGCCAGCAGTCCATCCCAAGGGAACCCCTACGAGCAGTACTTC. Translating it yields CASSPSQGNPYEQYF.

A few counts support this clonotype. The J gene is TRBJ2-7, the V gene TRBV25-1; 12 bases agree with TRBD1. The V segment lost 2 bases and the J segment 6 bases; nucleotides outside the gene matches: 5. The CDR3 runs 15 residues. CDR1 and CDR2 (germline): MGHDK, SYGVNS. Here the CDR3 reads CASSEAGTGGGEQYF. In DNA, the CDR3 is TGTGCCAGCAGTGAAGCCGGGACAGGGGGCGGCGAGCAGTACTTC.

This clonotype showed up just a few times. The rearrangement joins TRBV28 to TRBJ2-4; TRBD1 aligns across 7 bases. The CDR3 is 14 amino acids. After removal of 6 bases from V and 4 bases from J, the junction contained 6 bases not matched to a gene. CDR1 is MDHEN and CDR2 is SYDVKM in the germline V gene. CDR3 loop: CASRAGTEKNIQYF. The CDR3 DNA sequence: TGTGCCAGCAGGGCCGGGACAGAGAAAAACATTCAGTACTTC.